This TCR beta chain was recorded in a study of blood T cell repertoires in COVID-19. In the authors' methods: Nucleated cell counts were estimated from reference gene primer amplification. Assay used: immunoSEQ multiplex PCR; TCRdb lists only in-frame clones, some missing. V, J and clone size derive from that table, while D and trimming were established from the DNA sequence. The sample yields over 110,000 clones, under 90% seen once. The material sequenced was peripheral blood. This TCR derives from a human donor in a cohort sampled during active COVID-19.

In DNA form, the CDR3 reads TGCGCCAGCAGCCAAGTAGGCCAGGGGCCCTATGGCTACACCTTC. Encoded protein: CASSQVGQGPYGYTF. This chain uses TRBV4-3 with TRBJ1-2, with D possibly matching TRBD1 (6 bases). The CDR3 is made up of 15 amino acids. Germline values: CDR1 LGHNA, CDR2 YSLEER. V was shortened by 1 base and J by 4 bases, with 13 bases between the two germline ends.